In its sample, the clone carrying this TCR beta chain was seen a few times. What it recognizes is unknown. The CDR3 length is 16 residues. The data are from a study of shared clonotypes between healthy human individuals. Genomic DNA of each subset was evenly split across several immunoSEQ plates. The repertoire was sequenced with immunoSEQ multiplex PCR; TCRdb's copy has only in-frame clones and lacks some. The sample carries about 980,000 clones, about 80% recorded once. Whole-study results and caveats: Clonotypes that were shared across a handful of donors made up roughly 5% of naive CD4 clonotypes.

This TCR derives from a man younger than 35 in good health. The J gene is TRBJ2-7, the V gene TRBV21-1; the table's D gene call, TRBD1, was not cross checked with the DNA. TRBV21-1 corresponds to a pseudogene. The source material was memory CD4+ T cells sorted from blood. Described subset: CD45RA-negative fraction. The CDR3 nucleotides are TGTGCCAGCAGCAAATCGGGGGGACAGGGACCCTACGAGCAGTACTTC. Protein: CASSKSGGQGPYEQYF.